The rows below give T cell receptor beta chains drawn from one sample of a study of blood T cell repertoires in COVID-19. Here immunoSEQ multiplex PCR was the method, and the copy in TCRdb shows in-frame clones only, minus some. The data show fewer than 400,000 clones, with roughly 85% seen just once and around 2.1% held by the top ten. The sequencing sample was made of PBMCs or T cells enriched from blood (not recorded which). The receptors were gathered from a man in his thirties or forties who had recovered from COVID-19. Both conserved end residues are part of each CDR3.

J gene | V gene | CDR3 length | CDR3 protein
TRBJ2-5 | TRBV19 | 15 | CASSIDNHRGETQYF
TRBJ1-4 | TRBV4-1 | 19 | CASSQDRARADLANEKLFF
TRBJ1-2 | TRBV7-3 | 15 | CASSLYHGGLYGYTF
TRBJ1-1 | TRBV29-1 | 14 | CSAQRPQGAGEAFF
TRBJ1-3 | TRBV11-2 | 16 | CASSFHGSISGNTIYF
TRBJ2-5 | TRBV4-3 | 16 | CASSLNLAGGRETQYF
TRBJ2-3 | TRBV5-4 | 15 | CASSGGGLNADTQYF
TRBJ1-2 | TRBV9 | 16 | CASSATGTGKGGGYTF
TRBJ1-2 | TRBV11-2 | 15 | CASSLGTGANYGYTF
TRBJ1-1 | TRBV3-1/TRBV3-2 | 12 | CASLGANTEAFF
TRBJ1-2 | TRBV9 | 15 | CASSVEYDRVVGYTF
TRBJ2-1 | TRBV20-1 | 14 | CSASTGGGYNEQFF
TRBJ1-4 | TRBV12-3/TRBV12-4 | 13 | CASRLNLNEKLFF
TRBJ1-1 | TRBV29-1 | 12 | CSVSDRNTEAFF
TRBJ1-6 | TRBV7-8 | 14 | CASSLDGGNSPLHF
TRBJ1-5 | TRBV19 | 14 | CATPRRESNQPQHF
TRBJ1-2 | TRBV10-3 | 14 | CAIGRQGGDYGYTF